Reported below is one TCR beta chain. Its antigen is still unknown. The data stem from a study of CD8+CD57+ T cells in acquired aplastic anemia. Study in general: Sorted cells (CD4+ and CD8+) yielded DNA amounts that averaged approximately 3.2 ug. Study-wide points: Patients were compared with controls for CD8+ Simpson's diversity, and no significant difference emerged. There were 25 to 30 CD8+ CDR3 sequences that occurred in both patients and controls.

The study profiled TCR beta VDJ and CDR3 using genomic DNA as template. A single record per CDR3 protein comes from TCRdb applying MiXCR to the reads. Here the sample spans approximately 95,000 distinct CDR3 sequences, less than 75% being singletons. From germline, CDR1 is KGHDR and CDR2 SFDVKD. V was trimmed by 9 bases and J by 4 bases, leaving 14 bases between them. The CDR3 has 13 amino acids. CD8+CD57+ cell expansion had been shown by flow cytometry in patients chosen for sequencing. All patients were therapy-naive when blood was sampled. The receptor's source is a human donor with aplastic anemia. The rearrangement uses TRBV24-1 and TRBJ1-1; D is possibly TRBD1 (5 bases). Sequencing input: sorted CD4+, CD8+, or CD8+CD57+ T cells (not recorded which) from PBMCs. The CDR3 nucleotides read TGTGCCACCCGCGGCGTTGGGGGCACTGAAGCTTTCTTT. It codes for CATRGVGGTEAFF.